This T cell receptor (beta chain) was recorded in a study of T cell responses to AZD1222 COVID-19 vaccine (dated by TCRdb to the early 2020s). With regard to the full study: AZD1222 recipients given second doses at about 4 weeks or at about 12 weeks were pooled, since spike-specific TCR depth and breadth were not found to differ between the two schedules. Enrollment into the trials was organized by age into subgroups of 18-55, 56-69 and 70-plus years, and those subgroups contained approximately 160, 26 and 62 TCR-sequenced participants, respectively. A total of 240 or so trial participants underwent TCR sequencing, of whom approximately 200 had received two doses of AZD1222 and about 25 had received two doses of the MenACWY control vaccine. Overall study outcomes, separate from this receptor: Because no day 14 peak-response samples were available, the repertoires could be characterized only after the peak T cell response. In the small 56-69-year group, the increase in depth fell short of significance, most likely because of low power. The vaccine-associated CD4 TCRs covered the entire spike protein, and the dominant responses fell in regions 160-218 and 743-854. Only five to seven AZD1222 recipients were SARS-CoV-2 seropositive at baseline, limiting conclusions about previously exposed vaccinees. Participants were mostly white British and included more females than males, and it was suggested by the authors that clonal diversity may have been underestimated. Reportedly, close to half of the unique spike-specific TCRs recognized epitopes lying outside the regions that are mutated in the B.1.351 and B.1.1.7 variants. After two AZD1222 doses, both the breadth and the depth of spike-specific TCRs were significantly higher than at day 0 and than in MenACWY recipients.

The time point label of this sample denotes: baseline before first vaccination. The vaccinee samples were drawn from two UK trials, COV001 and COV002, one of which was a single-blind randomized controlled phase 2/3 trial testing AZD1222 (ChAdOx1 nCoV-19) in healthy adults. For TCRbeta chain sequencing, PBMC samples from trial participants were taken at day 0 and at day 28 after the second dose. Taken from cysteine to phenylalanine, the CDR3 has 12 residues. CDR3 DNA is the only sequence kept; it has 36 bases, read in frame from the first base. Deletion took 0 bases off V and 13 bases off J, with a span of 13 bases between the germline ends. CDR1 and CDR2 are read off the germline V gene (reference sequence) as SGHNT and YYREEE. With respect to this clone: The antigen it binds to is not known. Within one base of it there is no much larger clone, and no base qualities were kept.

The CDR3 regions of human TCRbeta chains were analyzed by immunosequencing. The original methods were these. TCRs in the repertoires were matched against a reference library of SARS-CoV-2-specific TCRs that had been generated with the MIRA antigen-specificity platform. Breadth was defined as the fraction of unique TCRs that were SARS-CoV-2-associated, and depth was defined as the fraction of total T cells that were SARS-CoV-2-associated. Using the MIRA data, every spike-specific TCR was mapped to the spike region that the TCR reacted to and assigned to either a CD4 or a CD8 class. Log10-transformed breadth and depth values were compared by one-way ANOVA with Sidak's multiple comparisons tests. TCRdb stores this immuneACCESS table with in-frame sequences only. Part of the clones is absent; in the studies checked, under half of the shortfall reflects unresolved V genes, and no reason is known for the rest. Clonal size and the V and J genes are those of that table, whereas D and trimming came from the DNA. In this sample the table shows around 180,000 clones, about 91% of which occur a single time. 6% to 8.5% of the sample belongs to the ten largest clones.

This chain is built from TRBV5-4 and TRBJ1-2; perhaps TRBD1 is the D gene, with 6 bases matching. The sequence was obtained from an adult in good health. Sequenced material: peripheral blood, taken on day 0 of AZD1222 vaccination. The CDR3 loop reads CASSLDRGPTTF. The nucleotides are TGTGCCAGCAGCTTGGATCGGGGGCCCACCACCTTC.